Below, one TCR beta chain is given with its context. Antigen: not known. These data are taken from a study of regulatory T cells in long-lasting Graves disease. Findings of the study overall: Persistent disease was associated with favored TRBV28 usage and with favored use of TRBJ1-2 and TRBJ2-5.

Time point in this sample: newly diagnosed GD, antithyroid drugs for less than 3 months. From RNA extracted from PBMCs, the TCR library was made. Germline CDR1 is SQVTM and CDR2 is ANQGSEA. This CDR3 has 12 amino acids. The germline V and J ends were trimmed by 7 bases and 2 bases, with 6 bases remaining between them. In building TCR beta libraries, iRepertoire HTBI primers were used together with Arm-PCR of CDR3 regions. TCRdb ran MiXCR on the multiplex PCR reads and lists one entry per CDR3 protein. This table holds fewer than 650,000 distinct CDR3 sequences, roughly 15% found once. These data are also associated with another study on T cells in Graves' hyperthyroidism and ophthalmopathy. This second study notes: The HTBI primer set was used in a first-round RT-PCR of the TCR CDR3. Also found in blood were most expanded thyroid clonotypes above 0.001.

The sequence came from a woman aged 25 to 39 with Graves disease. This sample comprised peripheral blood mononuclear cells (PBMCs), obtained at new diagnosis, from a patient treated with antithyroid drugs. The chain carries TRBV29-1 and TRBJ2-6, with D uncertain. The CDR3: CSARTGANVLTF. Written as DNA, the CDR3 is TGCAGCGCAAGAACTGGGGCCAACGTCCTGACTTTC.